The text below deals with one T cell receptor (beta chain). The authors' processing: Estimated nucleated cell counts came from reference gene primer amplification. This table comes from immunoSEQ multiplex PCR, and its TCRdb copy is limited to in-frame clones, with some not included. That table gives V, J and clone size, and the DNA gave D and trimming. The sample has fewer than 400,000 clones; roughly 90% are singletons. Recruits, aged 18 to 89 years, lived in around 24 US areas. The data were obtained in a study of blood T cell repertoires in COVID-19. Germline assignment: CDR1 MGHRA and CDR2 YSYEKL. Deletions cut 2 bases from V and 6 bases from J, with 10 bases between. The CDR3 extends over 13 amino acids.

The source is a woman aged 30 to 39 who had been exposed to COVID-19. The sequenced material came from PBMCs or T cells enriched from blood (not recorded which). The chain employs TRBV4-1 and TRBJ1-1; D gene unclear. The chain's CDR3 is CASSQRRAAEAFF. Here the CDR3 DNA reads TGCGCCAGCAGCCAACGGAGGGCCGCTGAAGCTTTCTTT.